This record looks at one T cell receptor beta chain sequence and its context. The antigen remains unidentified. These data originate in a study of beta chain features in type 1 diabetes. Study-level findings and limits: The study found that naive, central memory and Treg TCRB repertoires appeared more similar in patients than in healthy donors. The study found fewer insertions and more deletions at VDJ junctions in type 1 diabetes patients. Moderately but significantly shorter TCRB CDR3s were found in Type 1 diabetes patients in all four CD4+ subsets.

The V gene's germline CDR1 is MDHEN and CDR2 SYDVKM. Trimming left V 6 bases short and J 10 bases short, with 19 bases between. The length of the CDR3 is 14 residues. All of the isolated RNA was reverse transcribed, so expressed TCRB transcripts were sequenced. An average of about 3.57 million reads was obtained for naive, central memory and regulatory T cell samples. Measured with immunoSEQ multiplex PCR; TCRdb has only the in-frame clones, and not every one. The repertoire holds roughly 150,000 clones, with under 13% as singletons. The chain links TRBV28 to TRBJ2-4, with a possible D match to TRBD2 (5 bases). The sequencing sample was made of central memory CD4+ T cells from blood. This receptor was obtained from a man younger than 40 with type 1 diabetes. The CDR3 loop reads CASSGQPGVQIQYF. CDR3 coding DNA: TGTGCCAGCAGCGGTCAGCCCGGGGTCCAAATTCAGTACTTC.